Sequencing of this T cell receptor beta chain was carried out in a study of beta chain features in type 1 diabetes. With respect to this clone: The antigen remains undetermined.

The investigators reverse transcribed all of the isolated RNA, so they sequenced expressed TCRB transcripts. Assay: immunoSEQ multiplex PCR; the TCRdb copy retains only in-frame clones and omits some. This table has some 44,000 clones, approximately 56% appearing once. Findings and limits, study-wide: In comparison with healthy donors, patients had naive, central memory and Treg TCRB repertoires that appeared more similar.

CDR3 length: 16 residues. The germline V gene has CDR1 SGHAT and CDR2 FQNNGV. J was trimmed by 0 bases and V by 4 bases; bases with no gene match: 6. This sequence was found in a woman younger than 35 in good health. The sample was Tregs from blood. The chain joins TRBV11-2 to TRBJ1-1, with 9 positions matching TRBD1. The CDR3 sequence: CASSSGTGRMNTEAFF. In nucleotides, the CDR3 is TGTGCCAGCAGCTCCGGGACAGGGCGGATGAACACTGAAGCTTTCTTT.